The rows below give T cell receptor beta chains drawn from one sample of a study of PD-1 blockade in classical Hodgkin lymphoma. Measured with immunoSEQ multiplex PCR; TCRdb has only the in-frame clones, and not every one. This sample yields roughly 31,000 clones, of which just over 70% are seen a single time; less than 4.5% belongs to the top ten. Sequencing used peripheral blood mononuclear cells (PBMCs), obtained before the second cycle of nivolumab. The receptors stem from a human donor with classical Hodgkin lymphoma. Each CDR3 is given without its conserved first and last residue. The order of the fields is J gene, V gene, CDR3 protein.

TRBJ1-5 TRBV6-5 ASTRQGSNQPQH
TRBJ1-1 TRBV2 ASSVSGDTEAF
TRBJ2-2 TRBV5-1 ASSGEGGPAGELF
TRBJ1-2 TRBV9 ASSARQDGYT
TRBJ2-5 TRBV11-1 ASSFGSTGETQY
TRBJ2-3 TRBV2 ASSAWVADTQY
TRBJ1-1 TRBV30 AWTLSDTEAF
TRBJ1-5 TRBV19 ASSIGGGLNQPQH
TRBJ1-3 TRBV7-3 ASSLIGGSGNTIY
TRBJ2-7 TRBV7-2 ASSWGRDRGEQY
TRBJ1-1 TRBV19 ASSMGQLFTEAF
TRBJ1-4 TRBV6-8 ASHWAPLNEKLF
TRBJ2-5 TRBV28 ASTIYRGGVFQETQY
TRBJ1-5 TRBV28 ASLEDGTNQPQH
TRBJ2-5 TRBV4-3 ASSQGLAGETQY
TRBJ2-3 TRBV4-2 ASSPGGSGDTDTQY
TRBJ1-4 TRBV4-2 ASSQGEGAATNEKLF
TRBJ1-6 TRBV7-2 ASSTLGASSPLH
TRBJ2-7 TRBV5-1 ASSLVPRGGEQY
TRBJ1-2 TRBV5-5 ASSMRQSPIYGYT
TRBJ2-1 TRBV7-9 ASSLASVIYNEQF
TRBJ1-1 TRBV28 ASSLAGALGTEAF
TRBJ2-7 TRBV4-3 ASSQGGGTTGQY
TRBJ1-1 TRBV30 AWSAWGLRGGEAF
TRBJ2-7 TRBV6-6 ASSYSGPRYEQY
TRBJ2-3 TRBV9 ASSVVTRGDTQY
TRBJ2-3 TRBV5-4 ASSLGLISTDTQY
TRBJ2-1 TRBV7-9 ASSLGLAGEKF